The 25 T cell receptor beta chains presented below share a single source sample, sequenced in a study of blood T cells in healthy people across ages. The authors ran a second PCR of about 7 to 12 cycles using a sample-barcoded 5' primer and a J-beta primer mix. TCRdb recomputed calls from the 5' RACE reads with MiXCR, one row per CDR3 protein. The sample records under 2 million distinct CDR3 sequences, approximately 32% being singletons. The sequencing sample was made of blood. These receptors were taken from a woman aged 25 to 39 in good health.

V is TRBV28 and J is TRBJ2-5, with 7 nucleotides matching TRBD2. CDR1 is MDHEN, CDR2 SYDVKM, per germline. Unmatched junction bases numbered 4, after V lost 5 bases and J lost 4 bases. There are 13 residues in the CDR3. The CDR3 DNA reads TGTGCCAGCAGTGCGGGAGTGGGAGAGACCCAGTACTTC. This encodes CASSAGVGETQYF.

The chain has TRBV3-1 and TRBJ1-2, with TRBD1 matching over 10 bases. Germline CDR1 and CDR2: LGHDT and YNNKEL (reference sequence). CDR3 length equals 14 residues. V shed 5 bases and J 4 bases; nucleotides not matched to a gene: 4. CDR3 bases: TGTGCCAGCAGCGACAGGGGGCATAGCTATGGCTACACCTTC. Amino acid sequence: CASSDRGHSYGYTF.

V and J are TRBV28 and TRBJ2-2, with D perhaps given as TRBD1 or TRBD2 (5 bases each). The V gene lost 5 bases and the J gene lost 0 bases, with 19 bases spanning the gap. The CDR3 loop spans 18 amino acids. CDR1 is MDHEN and CDR2 is SYDVKM in the germline V gene. The CDR3 coding sequence is TGTGCCAGCAGTCCTCATGCCCGGGACCCTTCGAACACCGGGGAGCTGTTTTTT. This sequence encodes CASSPHARDPSNTGELFF.

This clonotype appeared a few times. The chain links TRBV19 to TRBJ1-1; unclear D gene. The CDR3 loop spans 13 amino acids. V lost 9 bases and J lost 1, with 12 bases in between. In germline, CDR1 is LNHDA, CDR2 SQIVND (reference sequence). CDR3 sequence reads: CASLDTWNTEAFF. For the CDR3, the DNA is TGTGCCAGCCTTGATACTTGGAACACTGAAGCTTTCTTT.

This rearrangement joins TRBV20-1 to TRBJ2-1, with 7 nucleotides matching TRBD2. The CDR3 contains 13 residues. Trimming cost V 6 bases and J 9 bases; bases outside gene matches: 11. Germline assignment: CDR1 DFQATT and CDR2 SNEGSKA (reference sequence). CDR3 region: CSAQITGGGEQFF. For the CDR3, the DNA is TGCAGTGCGCAGATTACGGGGGGAGGTGAGCAGTTCTTC.

This clonotype showed up just a few times. This chain links TRBV12-3 or TRBV12-4 with TRBJ2-3; D may be TRBD2 (6 bases). V shed 1 base and J shed 4 bases, with 21 bases lying between them. CDR3 length: 18 residues. The CDR3, as DNA: TGTGCCAGCAGTTTAGGCGGTGGAGGGGTCGGTGCTGCAGATACGCAGTATTTT. It codes for CASSLGGGGVGAADTQYF.

This chain connects TRBV10-3 to TRBJ2-5; a possible D gene is TRBD1 (6 bases). CDR3 length: 14 residues. The germline V gene has CDR1 ENHRY and CDR2 SYGVKD. V shed 3 bases and J shed 11 bases, with 19 bases lying between them. In DNA form, the CDR3 reads TGTGCCATCAGTGAATGGGGGCCCTACGGGGAGCAGTACTTC. Translating it yields CAISEWGPYGEQYF.

The chain combines TRBV5-1 with TRBJ2-6, with 7 bases that match TRBD1. The germline CDR1 and CDR2 sequences are SGHRS and YFSETQ. This CDR3 region has 16 residues. Trimming removed 4 bases from V and 4 bases from J; junction bases left unmatched: 8. The CDR3 nucleotides are TGCGCCAGCAGCCCTGGACAGGAGGCCGGGGCCAACGTCCTGACTTTC. Residues: CASSPGQEAGANVLTF.

In its sample, this clonotype was seen a few times. V is TRBV7-9 and J is TRBJ2-3, with TRBD2 identical over 12 bases. Germline values: CDR1 SEHNR, CDR2 FQNEAQ (reference sequence). V lost 6 bases to trimming and J lost 3 bases; unmatched junction nucleotides: 7. This CDR3 has 16 residues. The CDR3: CASRPLAGGLTDTQYF. DNA for the CDR3: TGTGCCAGCAGACCCCTAGCGGGGGGGCTGACAGATACGCAGTATTTT. Full variable domain (rest looked up from reference TRBV7-9 and TRBJ2-3): DTGVSQNPRHKITKRGQNVTFRCDPISEHNRLYWYRQTLGQGPEFLTYFQNEAQLEKSRLLSDRFSAERPKGSFSTLEIQRTEQGDSAMYLCASRPLAGGLTDTQYFGPGTRLTVL.

This rearrangement joins TRBV7-9 to TRBJ2-7, with D unresolved. CDR3 length: 16 residues. Trimming took off 2 bases at V and 5 bases at J, with 19 bases between the two ends. Per the germline V gene, CDR1 is SEHNR and CDR2 is FQNEAQ (reference sequence). CDR3 coding DNA: TGTGCCAGCAGCTTAAATCTTGACGGCGAACTTGACGAGCAGTACTTC. Translated, it gives CASSLNLDGELDEQYF.

This clonotype has more than one count but fewer than ten. The rearrangement links TRBV7-2 to TRBJ2-1, with a possible D match to TRBD1 (5 bases). The CDR3 has 13 amino acids. V gave up 5 bases and J gave up 7 bases, with 12 bases separating them. CDR1 and CDR2 from the germline V gene are SGHTA and FQGNSA. CDR3 sequence reads: CASSPSYRNEQFF. In DNA form, the CDR3 reads TGTGCCAGCAGCCCATCTTACAGGAATGAGCAGTTCTTC.

In this sample, this clonotype turned up many times. CDR3 DNA sequence: TGCGCCAGCAGCCAAGGGGGACTAGCGGCAGATACGCAGTATTTT. It yields the protein CASSQGGLAADTQYF. The rearrangement links TRBV4-1 to TRBJ2-3; the match to TRBD2 covers 11 bases. The CDR3 spans 15 residues. From germline, CDR1 is MGHRA and CDR2 YSYEKL. After removal of 1 base from V and 4 bases from J, the junction contained 1 base not matched to a gene.

On this clonotype: This may arise from a read error, as a much more abundant clone is one base away. The rearrangement joins TRBV20-1 to TRBJ2-7; no clear D. CDR1 is DFQATT and CDR2 is SNEGSKA in the germline V gene (reference sequence). The CDR3 spans 13 residues. CDR3 nucleotides: TGCAGTGCCCAGATGCAGCCCTCCTGCGAGCAGTACTTC. Translated: CSAQMQPSCEQYF.

This sequence joins TRBV25-1 and TRBJ2-3; no clear D gene. Looked up from germline, CDR1 is MGHDK and CDR2 is SYGVNS. Trimming stripped 3 bases from V and 2 bases from J, with 6 bases between. CDR3 length: 13 amino acids. CDR3 loop: CASSDPITDTQYF. CDR3 in DNA: TGTGCCAGCAGTGACCCGATCACAGATACGCAGTATTTT.

The rearrangement links TRBV7-2 to TRBJ1-1; 7 bases are shared with TRBD1. Germline CDR1 and CDR2: SGHTA and FQGNSA. V was clipped by 6 bases and J by 1 base; unmatched bases: 8. This CDR3 has 15 amino acids. The CDR3 DNA reads as TGTGCCAGCAGGCCCCGAGGGGGCCCGAACACTGAAGCTTTCTTT. It yields the protein CASRPRGGPNTEAFF.

This chain joins TRBV4-2 and TRBJ1-1; 7 nucleotides agree with TRBD1. The CDR3 loop spans 13 amino acids. Germline V CDR1 and CDR2: LGHNA, YNFKEQ. With 5 bases clipped from V and 7 bases from J, the junction kept 7 bases outside the gene matches. CDR3 amino acids: CASSDRVGNEAFF. Here the CDR3 DNA reads TGTGCCAGCAGCGACAGGGTAGGGAATGAAGCTTTCTTT.

This clonotype was detected a few times. The V and J genes are TRBV7-9 and TRBJ1-5; TRBD1 matches at 7 bases. V lost 0 bases and J lost 6; bases outside the gene matches: 2. In germline, CDR1 is SEHNR, CDR2 FQNEAQ (reference sequence). The length of the CDR3 is 14 residues. The CDR3 nucleotides are TGTGCCAGCAGCTTAGCGCAGGGGGGTCAGCCCCAGCATTTT. Translated: CASSLAQGGQPQHF.

This clonotype came up many times. The chain joins TRBV2 to TRBJ2-3; 15 nucleotides align to TRBD2. In germline, CDR1 is SNHLY, CDR2 FYNNEI. The CDR3 sequence is 17 residues long. V trimming: 5 bases; J trimming: 4 bases; junction bases outside the gene matches: 7. The CDR3 bases are TGTGCCAGCAGTCCCGGGACTAGCGGGAGGCGGGCAGATACGCAGTATTTT. Its translation is CASSPGTSGRRADTQYF.

V and J are TRBV5-1 and TRBJ1-1; D not certain. Germline V gene data show CDR1 as SGHRS and CDR2 as YFSETQ. The CDR3 extends over 14 amino acids. Trimming took 4 bases from V and 3 from J, leaving 13 bases between them. The CDR3 loop reads CASSVRTAHTEAFF. The DNA for the CDR3 is TGCGCCAGCAGCGTACGGACCGCGCACACTGAAGCTTTCTTT.

This clonotype came up a few times. The chain recombines TRBV4-1 with TRBJ2-1; the D gene is possibly TRBD2 (5 bases). Between the trimmed V and J ends, which lost 4 bases and 7 bases, there was a span of 17 bases. The CDR3 sequence is 15 residues long. CDR1 MGHRA and CDR2 YSYEKL come from the germline V gene. Here the CDR3 reads CASSPVGSALNEQFF. The CDR3 DNA follows: TGCGCCAGCAGCCCGGTAGGTAGCGCCCTGAATGAGCAGTTCTTC.

The chain employs TRBV7-3 and TRBJ1-2, with 7 nucleotides matching TRBD1. There are 15 residues in the CDR3. Germline V gene lookup returns CDR1 SGHTA and CDR2 FQGTGA. The V segment lost 3 bases and the J segment 4 bases; nucleotides outside the gene matches: 8. Here the CDR3 DNA reads TGTGCCAGCAGCTTCTCCGGGACAGACTCCTATGGCTACACCTTC. Protein sequence: CASSFSGTDSYGYTF.

This rearrangement joins TRBV3-1 to TRBJ2-7; no firm D call. This CDR3 contains 16 residues. V lost 1 base to trimming and J lost 2 bases, with 15 bases between them. Germline-derived CDR1 and CDR2 are LGHDT and YNNKEL (reference sequence). CDR3 loop: CASSQGEAVYPYEQYF. CDR3 bases: TGTGCCAGCAGCCAAGGCGAGGCAGTTTATCCCTACGAGCAGTACTTC.

V is TRBV6-6 and J is TRBJ2-1; the D is unclear. The CDR3 runs 11 residues. CDR1 is MNHNY, CDR2 SVGAGI, per germline (reference sequence). With 6 bases removed from V and 15 bases from J, the gap between germline ends came to 15 bases. The CDR3 reads CASRYATGRFF. CDR3 in DNA: TGTGCCAGCAGGTACGCCACTGGGCGGTTCTTC.

This clonotype was picked up a small number of times. The chain carries TRBV27 and TRBJ2-3; 8 bases align to TRBD2. V was clipped by 6 bases and J by 4 bases; unmatched bases: 9. Germline V gene data show CDR1 as MNHEY and CDR2 as SMNVEV (reference sequence). CDR3 size: 15 residues. The DNA for the CDR3 is TGTGCCAGCAGCCGCCCCGGGACTAGTTCAGATACGCAGTATTTT. It encodes CASSRPGTSSDTQYF.

The chain joins TRBV20-1 to TRBJ2-5, with 8 nucleotides matching TRBD1. This CDR3 is built from 12 residues. In germline, CDR1 is DFQATT, CDR2 SNEGSKA (reference sequence). The J segment lost 4 bases and the V segment lost 5 bases, leaving 3 bases of the junction unmatched. CDR3 region: CSAGGQGETQYF. The CDR3, as DNA: TGCAGTGCTGGAGGACAGGGAGAGACCCAGTACTTC.